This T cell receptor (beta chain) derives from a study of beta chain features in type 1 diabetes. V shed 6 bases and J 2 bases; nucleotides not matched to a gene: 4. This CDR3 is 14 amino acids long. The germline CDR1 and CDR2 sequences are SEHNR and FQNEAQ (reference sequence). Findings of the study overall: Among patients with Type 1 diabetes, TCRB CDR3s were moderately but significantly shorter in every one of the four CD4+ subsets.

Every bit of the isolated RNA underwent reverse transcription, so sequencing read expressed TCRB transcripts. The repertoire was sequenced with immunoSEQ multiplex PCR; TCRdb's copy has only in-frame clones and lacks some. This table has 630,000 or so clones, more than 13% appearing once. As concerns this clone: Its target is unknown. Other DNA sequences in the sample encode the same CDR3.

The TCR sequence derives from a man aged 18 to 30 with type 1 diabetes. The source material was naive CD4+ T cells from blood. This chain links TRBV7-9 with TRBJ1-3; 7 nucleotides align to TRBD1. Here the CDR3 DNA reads TGTGCCAGCAGACCTACAGGGGCTGGAAACACCATATATTTT. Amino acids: CASRPTGAGNTIYF. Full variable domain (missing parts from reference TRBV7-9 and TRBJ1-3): DTGVSQNPRHKITKRGQNVTFRCDPISEHNRLYWYRQTLGQGPEFLTYFQNEAQLEKSRLLSDRFSAERPKGSFSTLEIQRTEQGDSAMYLCASRPTGAGNTIYFGEGSWLTVV.